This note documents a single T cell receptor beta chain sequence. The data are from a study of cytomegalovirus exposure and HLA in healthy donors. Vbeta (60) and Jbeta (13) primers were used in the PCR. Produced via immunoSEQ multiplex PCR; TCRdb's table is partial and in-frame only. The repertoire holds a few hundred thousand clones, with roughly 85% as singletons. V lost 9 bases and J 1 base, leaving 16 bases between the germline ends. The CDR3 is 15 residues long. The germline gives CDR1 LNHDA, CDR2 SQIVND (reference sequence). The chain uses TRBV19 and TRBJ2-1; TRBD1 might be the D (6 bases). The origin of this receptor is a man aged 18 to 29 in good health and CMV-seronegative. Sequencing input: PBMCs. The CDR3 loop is CASRQVVSSYNEQFF. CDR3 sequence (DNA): TGTGCCAGCAGACAGGTTGTCTCTTCCTACAATGAGCAGTTCTTC.